Listed below are T cell receptor beta chains from one sample, sequenced in a study of high-grade serous ovarian cancer treatment subgroups. The assay was immunoSEQ multiplex PCR, and TCRdb's table has in-frame clones only and misses some. The sample has 2,500 to 4,000 clones, 80% seen once. The sample comprised tumor tissue. Every receptor here comes from a human donor with high-grade serous ovarian cancer. The CDR3 runs from the conserved cysteine through the conserved F or W. The D gene is left open where the match is weak. Clone size, where shown, is once, few, many, or a class for clones that have expanded.

cdr3_length	j_call	d_call	clone_size	v_call	cdr3_aa	cdr3_nt
15	TRBJ2-7	TRBD1	once	TRBV7-2	CASSLETGGFREQYF	TGTGCCAGCAGCTTAGAGACAGGGGGCTTCCGCGAGCAGTACTTC
16	TRBJ2-1	.	.	TRBV7-2	CASSLGSVFSYNEQFF	TGTGCCAGCAGCTTAGGATCGGTTTTCTCCTACAATGAGCAGTTCTTC
15	TRBJ2-2	TRBD1	.	TRBV5-1	CASSLSGQWDGELFF	TGCGCCAGCAGCTTGTCGGGACAGTGGGACGGGGAGCTGTTTTTT
14	TRBJ2-5	.	.	TRBV7-8	CASSYPSAGETQYF	TGTGCCAGCAGCTACCCGTCGGCGGGGGAGACCCAGTACTTC
14	TRBJ1-2	.	.	TRBV19	CASSIGATNYGYTF	TGTGCCAGTAGTATAGGAGCAACTAACTATGGCTACACCTTC
14	TRBJ1-5	.	.	TRBV10-3	CAISEVKAGQPQHF	TGTGCCATCAGTGAAGTAAAGGCGGGTCAGCCCCAGCATTTT
13	TRBJ1-2	.	.	TRBV27	CASSLSDANGYTF	TGTGCCAGCAGTTTATCGGACGCAAATGGCTACACCTTC
13	TRBJ2-1	TRBD1	.	TRBV28	CASLRTGHNEQFF	TGTGCCAGCCTCAGGACAGGGCACAATGAGCAGTTCTTC
14	TRBJ2-5	.	.	TRBV10-3	CAISGAGSQETQYF	TGTGCCATCAGTGGAGCTGGCAGCCAAGAGACCCAGTACTTC
16	TRBJ2-1	.	once	TRBV4-2	CASSQESTSSYNEQFF	TGTGCCAGCAGCCAAGAATCTACAAGCTCCTACAATGAGCAGTTCTTC
14	TRBJ2-7	.	once	TRBV11-2	CASSLEPPNLGQYF	TGTGCCAGCAGCTTAGAGCCACCGAACTTGGGGCAGTACTTC
18	TRBJ2-7	.	.	TRBV7-8	CASSSFRADVAGPYEQYF	TGTGCCAGCAGCTCCTTTCGGGCAGATGTCGCGGGTCCCTACGAGCAGTACTTC
14	TRBJ2-7	.	.	TRBV2	CASRQSPSSYEQYF	TGTGCCAGCAGACAGTCCCCCAGCTCCTACGAGCAGTACTTC
17	TRBJ1-1	.	.	TRBV27	CASSSRLLDRSRPEAFF	TGTGCCAGCAGTTCAAGACTCCTCGACAGGTCCAGGCCTGAAGCTTTCTTT
15	TRBJ2-2	TRBD2	.	TRBV7-6	CASELAGGPGGELFF	TGTGCCAGCGAACTAGCGGGAGGACCGGGCGGGGAGCTGTTTTTT
15	TRBJ1-5	.	.	TRBV7-9	CASRRGGAGNQPQHF	TGTGCCAGCAGGAGGGGCGGGGCCGGTAATCAGCCCCAGCATTTT
14	TRBJ2-7	.	.	TRBV27	CASSSTRAPYEQYF	TGTGCCAGCAGTTCGACCAGGGCACCCTACGAGCAGTACTTC
11	TRBJ2-1	TRBD1	.	TRBV10-3	CAISRDSEQFF	TGTGCCATCAGTCGGGACAGTGAGCAGTTCTTC
14	TRBJ2-7	TRBD2	.	TRBV6-1	CASSQREVSYEQYF	TGTGCCAGCAGCCAGCGGGAGGTTTCCTACGAGCAGTACTTC
14	TRBJ2-1	.	.	TRBV9	CASSDRDLNNEQFF	TGTGCCAGCAGCGACCGGGACCTAAACAATGAGCAGTTCTTC
13	TRBJ2-7	.	.	TRBV15	CATSRDQAYEQYF	TGTGCCACCAGCAGAGATCAAGCCTACGAGCAGTACTTC
15	TRBJ2-7	.	few	TRBV2	CASLSPQVQPGEQYF	TGTGCCAGCCTCTCGCCACAGGTACAACCGGGGGAGCAGTACTTC
14	TRBJ2-7	TRBD2	.	TRBV27	CASRLSGGSYEQYF	TGTGCCAGCAGACTTAGCGGGGGCTCCTACGAGCAGTACTTC
17	TRBJ2-3	.	.	TRBV7-9	CASSLGTNTGAPDTQYF	TGTGCCAGCAGCTTAGGTACTAATACGGGAGCACCAGATACGCAGTATTTT
14	TRBJ1-4	TRBD1	.	TRBV4-1	CASSHPDRWEKLFF	TGCGCCAGCAGCCACCCGGACAGGTGGGAAAAACTGTTTTTT
13	TRBJ2-3	TRBD1	.	TRBV5-4	CASSLTGQVSQYF	TGTGCCAGCAGCCTGACTGGACAGGTATCGCAGTATTTT
13	TRBJ1-2	TRBD1	.	TRBV28	CASSSGQAYGYTF	TGTGCCAGCAGTTCGGGACAGGCCTATGGCTACACCTTC